This record covers a single TCR beta chain. This entry belongs to a study of shared clonotypes between healthy human individuals. Study details: The donor group consisted of a couple of women and a few men, aged 18 to 49.

The run depth of the assay was deep. Approximately 270 ng DNA, about 30,000 T cell genomes, went into unsorted PBMC replicate PCRs. This table comes from immunoSEQ multiplex PCR, and its TCRdb copy is limited to in-frame clones, with some not included. The profile covers over 95,000 clones, with around 47% appearing a single time and more than 13% taken by the ten largest. Losses at the gene ends were 10 bases for V and 5 bases for J; bases not matched to a gene: 16. CDR3 length: 15 residues. The germline V gene has CDR1 KGHSH and CDR2 LQKENI. The chain couples TRBV18 to TRBJ2-5; 7 bases line up with TRBD2. This clonotype originated in a woman in her forties in good health. Some clones in this sample may be carry-over from other donors' samples. The sample taken for sequencing was PBMCs. The CDR3 region is CANATSGRVWETQYF. In DNA form, the CDR3 reads TGTGCCAACGCGACTAGTGGGAGGGTCTGGGAGACCCAGTACTTC.